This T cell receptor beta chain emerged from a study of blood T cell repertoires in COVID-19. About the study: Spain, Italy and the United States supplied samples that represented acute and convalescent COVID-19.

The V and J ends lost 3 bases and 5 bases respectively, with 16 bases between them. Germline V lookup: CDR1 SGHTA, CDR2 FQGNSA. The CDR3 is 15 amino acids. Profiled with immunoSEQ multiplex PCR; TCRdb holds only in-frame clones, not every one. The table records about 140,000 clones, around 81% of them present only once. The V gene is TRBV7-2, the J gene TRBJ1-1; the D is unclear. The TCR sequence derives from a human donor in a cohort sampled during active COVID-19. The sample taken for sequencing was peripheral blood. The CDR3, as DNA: TGTGCCAGCAGCTTGGCCGCCTCAGGTGGGACTGAAGCTTTCTTT. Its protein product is CASSLAASGGTEAFF. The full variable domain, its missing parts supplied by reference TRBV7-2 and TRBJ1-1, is GAGVSQSPSNKVTEKGKDVELRCDPISGHTALYWYRQSLGQGLEFLIYFQGNSAPDKSGLPSDRFSAERTGGSVSTLTIQRTQQEDSAVYLCASSLAASGGTEAFFGQGTRLTVV.